This entry is about one T cell receptor (beta chain). Antigen specificity is unknown. These data are taken from a study of T cells in Graves' hyperthyroidism and ophthalmopathy. Study-wide points: Ophthalmopathy was model-predicted a median approximately 6.4 months pre-onset.

This CDR3 is built from 16 residues. Germline trimming cut 4 bases from V and 6 bases from J; bases unmatched to any gene: 14. Per the germline V gene, CDR1 is KGHDR and CDR2 is SFDVKD. TCR beta CDR3 regions were amplified from RNA. The TCR CDR3 was amplified in a first-round RT-PCR using the HTBI primer set. TCRdb called the multiplex PCR reads again in MiXCR, with one record for every CDR3 protein. The repertoire holds about 250,000 distinct CDR3 sequences, with about 25% as singletons. The material sequenced was blood. This receptor was obtained from a woman between 40 and 50 years old with Graves' ophthalmopathy. The chain combines TRBV24-1 with TRBJ2-7; TRBD2 matches 7 bases. As DNA, the CDR3 is TGTGCCACCAGTGACTCTGCCGGCGGGAGAGGCGGCGAGCAGTACTTC. This translates into CATSDSAGGRGGEQYF.